This T cell receptor (beta chain) derives from a study of blood T cell repertoires in COVID-19. In the study overall: Both acute and convalescent COVID-19 samples were obtained from the United States, Italy and Spain.

Sequencing used immunoSEQ multiplex PCR; TCRdb keeps in-frame clones, though not all of them. The data show 100,000 to 120,000 clones, with more than 80% seen just once and approximately 8.1% held by the top ten. This clone was recorded once. V shed 3 bases, J shed 0 bases, and the junction held 5 bases outside the gene matches. Per the germline V gene, CDR1 is ENHRY and CDR2 is SYGVKD. The CDR3 totals 16 residues. Sequencing was done on a sample of peripheral blood. The receptor comes from a woman in her forties with acute or convalescent COVID-19. The chain combines TRBV10-3 with TRBJ1-3, with TRBD1 matching 7 bases. The CDR3 DNA follows: TGTGCCATCAGTGATCCGGGACAGAGCTCTGGAAACACCATATATTTT. Amino acids: CAISDPGQSSGNTIYF.